This T cell receptor beta chain was documented in a study of vaccination effects on CD4 cells after COVID-19. Findings of the study overall: Late post-vaccination, clones induced by infection and those induced by vaccine underwent marked clonal contraction. Convalescent patients were scarce, and early post-infection timepoints were absent.

J lost 0 bases, V lost 1 base, and 10 bases had no gene match. CDR1 is LNHDA and CDR2 is SQIVND in the germline V gene (reference sequence). CDR3 size: 19 residues. Comment on this clone: Its cognate antigen is unknown.

The data were produced by immunoSEQ multiplex PCR, yet TCRdb's version contains in-frame clones alone and is incomplete. The table records tens of thousands of clones, about two thirds of them present only once. Culture lasted around eleven days before CD4+ T cell isolation. All vaccine recipients tested negative for nucleocapsid antibodies and had never contracted SARS-CoV-2 infection. On day 3 and again on day 7, half the medium was replaced with IL-2 medium. The chain uses TRBV19 and TRBJ2-1, with 9 bases fitting TRBD2. This specimen consisted of CD4+ T cells from PBMCs cultured without peptide, obtained before COVID-19 vaccination. This clonotype originated in a human donor who received a COVID-19 vaccine. The CDR3 region has the DNA TGTGCCAGTAGTATAGGGAGGGGACTAGCTCAGAGCTCCTACAATGAGCAGTTCTTC. Amino acids: CASSIGRGLAQSSYNEQFF.